Shown below are 15 T cell receptor beta chains from a single sample sequenced in a study of T cells in Graves' hyperthyroidism and ophthalmopathy. The investigators amplified TCR beta CDR3 regions from RNA transcripts. The HTBI set primed first-round TCR CDR3 RT-PCR. From the multiplex PCR reads, TCRdb called clonotypes with MiXCR, one entry per CDR3 protein. The repertoire consists of almost 600,000 distinct CDR3 sequences, with about 14% occurring once and the leading ten covering less than 6%. The specimen sequenced was blood. The origin of the receptors is a woman in her 30s with Graves' hyperthyroidism that later progressed to Graves' ophthalmopathy.

The chain combines TRBV24-1 with TRBJ1-2; perhaps TRBD1 as D (5 bases). The CDR3 totals 13 residues. Germline V gene data show CDR1 as KGHDR and CDR2 as SFDVKD. The V end lost 3 bases, the J end lost 7 bases, and 11 bases lay between the germline ends. The CDR3, as DNA: TGTGCCACCAGTGATGGGGACGGTCGTGGCTACACCTTC. Translated: CATSDGDGRGYTF.

This clonotype has ten or more counts. This chain links TRBV12-3 or TRBV12-4 with TRBJ2-1, with a possible D match to TRBD1 (6 bases). CDR3 length: 13 residues. V was cut by 5 bases and J by 10 bases, with 15 bases left in between. The CDR3: CASSPGTQHEQFF. The CDR3 nucleotides are TGTGCCAGCAGTCCCGGGACACAACACGAGCAGTTCTTC.

This clonotype showed up just a few times. V and J are TRBV5-5 and TRBJ2-6; D possibly corresponds to TRBD1 (6 bases). Looked up from germline, CDR1 is SGHKS and CDR2 is YYEKEE (reference sequence). The CDR3 length is 16 residues. Trimming cost V 1 base and J 3 bases, with 11 bases left between them. The CDR3 nucleotides read TGTGCCAGCAGCTTGCTGGGGGCCAGTGGGGCCAACGTCCTGACTTTC. As protein: CASSLLGASGANVLTF.

The chain carries TRBV27 and TRBJ1-2; tentatively, D is TRBD1 (5 bases). Germline loops: CDR1 MNHEY, CDR2 SMNVEV (reference sequence). CDR3 length equals 15 residues. V lost 6 bases, J lost 8 bases, and 22 bases lay in between. The CDR3 reads CASRPNPGRVLGYTF. The DNA for the CDR3 is TGTGCCAGCAGACCAAACCCGGGACGGGTTTTGGGCTACACCTTC.

This clonotype has a handful of counts. V usage is TRBV6-1 and J usage is TRBJ1-2; 9 bases fit TRBD1. CDR3 length: 12 amino acids. Germline V gene sequence: CDR1 MNHNS, CDR2 SASEGT. With V trimmed by 6 bases and J by 7 bases, 3 bases remained unmatched. The CDR3, as DNA: TGTGCCAGCAGCGGGACAGGGTTTGGCTACACCTTC. Protein: CASSGTGFGYTF.

V usage is TRBV20-1 and J usage is TRBJ1-3; tentatively, D is TRBD1 (5 bases). Trimming took off 3 bases at V and 0 bases at J, with 12 bases between the two ends. Germline assignment: CDR1 DFQATT and CDR2 SNEGSKA (reference sequence). This CDR3 is 15 amino acids long. CDR3 DNA sequence: TGCAGTGCTAGGCGGGGGTACTCCTCTGGAAACACCATATATTTT. Translation gives CSARRGYSSGNTIYF.

The chain carries TRBV5-1 and TRBJ2-2; D is perhaps TRBD1 (5 bases). There are 14 residues in the CDR3. CDR1 is SGHRS and CDR2 is YFSETQ in the germline V gene. V dropped 5 bases and J dropped 6 bases, with 14 bases sitting between them. The CDR3 sequence is CASSVRVNSGELFF. For the CDR3, the DNA is TGCGCCAGCAGTGTCAGGGTAAATTCCGGGGAGCTGTTTTTT.

This clonotype came up many times. V is TRBV7-8 and J is TRBJ2-5, with D perhaps matching TRBD1 (6 bases). In germline, CDR1 is SGHVS, CDR2 FQNEAQ. The V end was cut by 5 bases, the J end by 3 bases, with 13 bases between. This CDR3 has 14 residues. Here the CDR3 reads CASSPGTFKETQYF. The CDR3 DNA follows: TGTGCCAGCAGCCCCGGGACATTTAAAGAGACCCAGTACTTC.

With regard to this clonotype: Since a much larger clone is just one base distant, this may be a read error. In DNA, the CDR3 is TGTTCCAGCAGCTTGGCCGGGTTAACAGCCACCTATGGCTACACCTTC. This sequence encodes CSSSLAGLTATYGYTF. V and J are TRBV5-6 and TRBJ1-2, with no clear D. The CDR3 sequence is 16 residues long. Germline V gene sequence: CDR1 SGHDT, CDR2 YYEEEE.

This clonotype was detected a few times. The rearrangement uses TRBV5-6 and TRBJ2-3; TRBD1 aligns across 10 bases. The CDR3 extends over 16 amino acids. The V gene end was trimmed by 3 bases and the J gene end by 4 bases; junction bases not matched to a gene: 8. In germline, CDR1 is SGHDT, CDR2 YYEEEE. CDR3 DNA sequence: TGTGCCAGCAGCTGGGAATTGGGACAGGGGTCAGATACGCAGTATTTT. Its protein product is CASSWELGQGSDTQYF.

Many counts were recorded for this clonotype. The chain recombines TRBV10-3 with TRBJ2-1; the D gene is possibly TRBD2 (6 bases). V lost 7 bases and J 1 base, leaving 8 bases between the germline ends. In germline, CDR1 is ENHRY, CDR2 SYGVKD. The CDR3 covers 13 residues. CDR3 bases: TGTGCCATCACTCGGGAGTCCTACAATGAGCAGTTCTTC. This sequence encodes CAITRESYNEQFF.

CDR3 residues: CATSGGSQETQYF. As DNA, the CDR3 is TGTGCCACCAGTGGAGGCAGCCAAGAGACCCAGTACTTC. The genes are TRBV24-1 and TRBJ2-5, with D unclear. Trimming left V 5 bases short and J 1 base short, with 7 bases between. Germline-derived CDR1 and CDR2 are KGHDR and SFDVKD. The CDR3 has 13 amino acids.

The rearrangement links TRBV10-3 to TRBJ2-3; 7 bases match TRBD2. The CDR3 consists of 17 residues. The germline CDR1 and CDR2 sequences are ENHRY and SYGVKD. With V trimmed by 4 bases and J by 6 bases, 16 bases remained unmatched. This CDR3 is CAISGEGLAEDGDTQYF. The CDR3 DNA is TGTGCCATCAGTGGCGAGGGGCTAGCGGAGGATGGGGATACGCAGTATTTT.

Ten or more counts support this clonotype. V is TRBV10-3 and J is TRBJ2-7; TRBD2 matches 12 bases. Germline V gives CDR1 ENHRY, CDR2 SYGVKD. The junction had 1 base not matched to a gene; V was cut back by 5 bases and J by 2 bases. The CDR3 spans 14 residues. CDR3 sequence: CAISWTSGTYEQYF. As DNA, the CDR3 is TGTGCCATCAGTTGGACTAGCGGGACCTACGAGCAGTACTTC.

The genes are TRBV6-5 and TRBJ1-1, with 9 bases matching TRBD1. Germline lookup yields CDR1 MNHEY and CDR2 SVGAGI. J lost 5 bases, V lost 6 bases, and 7 bases had no gene match. CDR3 size: 14 residues. The CDR3 DNA reads as TGTGCCAGCAGGTTAGGGACAGGGAAGACTGAAGCTTTCTTT. This codes for CASRLGTGKTEAFF.